What follows describes a single TCR beta chain. Antigen unknown. The ends lost 0 bases at V and 4 bases at J; junction bases unmatched: 1. This CDR3 contains 15 residues. The germline gives CDR1 SGHKS, CDR2 YYEKEE (reference sequence). Generated by immunoSEQ multiplex PCR, the TCRdb table keeps only in-frame clones and is missing some. Here the sample spans about 62,000 clones, 60% to 85% being singletons. This sample is part of a study of OX40 agonist ivuxolimab in advanced cancers. Findings and caveats of the study: It was not determined which antigens were specifically recognized by the peripheral T cells that had undergone clonal expansion.

This sequence originates from an adult with an advanced solid tumor such as melanoma, head and neck, liver or kidney cancer. The genes are TRBV5-5 and TRBJ2-1; 10 nucleotides line up with TRBD2. The starting material was CD4+ or CD8+ T cells sorted from blood, obtained in a trial of the OX40 agonist ivuxolimab. The CDR3 DNA sequence: TGTGCCAGCAGCTTGGGGACTAGCGGTTACAATGAGCAGTTCTTC. This gives the protein CASSLGTSGYNEQFF.